This TCR beta chain was found in a study of T-cell memory formation after mild COVID-19. Notes on the study in general: The finding that pre-infection memory included some responding clones suggested that cross-reactive memory joined. Those CD4+ clones that contracted were mainly in CM and EM (CD8+ ones in EMRA).

TCR alpha and TCR beta cDNA libraries carrying sample barcodes and UMIs came from 5'RACE with constant-segment primers. A single record per CDR3 protein comes from TCRdb applying MiXCR to the 5' RACE reads. The sample includes under 300,000 distinct CDR3 sequences, around 15% seen only once; the top ten take approximately 23%. Points on this clonotype: Its antigen is undetermined.

The CDR3 covers 10 residues. The V end was cut by 5 bases, the J end by 6 bases, with 6 bases between. Germline assignment: CDR1 DFQATT and CDR2 SNEGSKA (reference sequence). The sample was PBMCs or a T cell subset sorted from them (not recorded which). The TCR comes from a man between 18 and 29 years old who had mild COVID-19 (a few samples of this study predate the infection). Cell type and time point are not known. The genes are TRBV20-1 and TRBJ2-3; tentative D call: TRBD2 (5 bases). CDR3 coding DNA: TGCAGTGCTCGCGGGGATACGCAGTATTTT. Encoded protein: CSARGDTQYF.